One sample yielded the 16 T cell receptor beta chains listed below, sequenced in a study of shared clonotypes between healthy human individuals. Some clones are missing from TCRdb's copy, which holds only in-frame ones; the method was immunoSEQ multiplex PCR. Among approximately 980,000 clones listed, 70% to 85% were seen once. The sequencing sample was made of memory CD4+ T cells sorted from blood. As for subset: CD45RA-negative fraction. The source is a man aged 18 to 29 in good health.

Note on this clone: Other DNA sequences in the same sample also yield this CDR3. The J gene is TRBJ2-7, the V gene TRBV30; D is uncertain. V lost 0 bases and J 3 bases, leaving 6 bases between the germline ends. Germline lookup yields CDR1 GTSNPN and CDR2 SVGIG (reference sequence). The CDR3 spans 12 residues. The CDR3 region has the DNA TGTGCCTGGAGTGTGGCAGGCTACGAGCAGTACTTC. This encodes CAWSVAGYEQYF.

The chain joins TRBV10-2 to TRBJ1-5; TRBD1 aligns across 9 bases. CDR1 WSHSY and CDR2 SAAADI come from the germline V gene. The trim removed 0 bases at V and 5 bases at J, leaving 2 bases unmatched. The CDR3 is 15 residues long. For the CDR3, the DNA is TGCGCCAGCAGTGAGTCGGGACAGGGCTATCAGCCCCAGCATTTT. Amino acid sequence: CASSESGQGYQPQHF.

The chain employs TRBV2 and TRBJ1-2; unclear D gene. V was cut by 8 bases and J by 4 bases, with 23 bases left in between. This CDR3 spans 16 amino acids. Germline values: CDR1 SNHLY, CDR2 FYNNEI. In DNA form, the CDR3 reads TGTGCCAGCGTTCGTTACAGTACCCCCTCCCCCTATGGCTACACCTTC. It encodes CASVRYSTPSPYGYTF.

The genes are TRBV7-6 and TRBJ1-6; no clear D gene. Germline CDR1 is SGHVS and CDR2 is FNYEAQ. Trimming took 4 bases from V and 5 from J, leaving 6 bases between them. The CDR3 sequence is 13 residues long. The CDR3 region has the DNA TGTGCCAGCAGCTGGCGTGATAATTCACCCCTCCACTTT. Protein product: CASSWRDNSPLHF.

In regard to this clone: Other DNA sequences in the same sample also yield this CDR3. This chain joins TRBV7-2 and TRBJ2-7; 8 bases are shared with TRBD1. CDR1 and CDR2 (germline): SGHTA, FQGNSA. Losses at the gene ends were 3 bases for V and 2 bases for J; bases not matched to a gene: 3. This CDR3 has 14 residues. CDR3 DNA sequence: TGTGCCAGCAGCTTGGCCAGGGGGCCCTACGAGCAGTACTTC. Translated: CASSLARGPYEQYF.

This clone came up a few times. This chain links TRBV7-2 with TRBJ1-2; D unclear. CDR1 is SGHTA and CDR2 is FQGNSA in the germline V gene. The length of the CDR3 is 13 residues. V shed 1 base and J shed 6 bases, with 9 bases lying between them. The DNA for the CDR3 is TGTGCCAGCAGCTTAGGAGGAGTAAATGGCTACACCTTC. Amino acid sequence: CASSLGGVNGYTF.

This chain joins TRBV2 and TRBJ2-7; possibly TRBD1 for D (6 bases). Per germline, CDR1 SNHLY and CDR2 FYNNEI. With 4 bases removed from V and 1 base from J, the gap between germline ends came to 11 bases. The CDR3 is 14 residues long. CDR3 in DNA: TGTGCCAGCAGTGGCGGCAGGGGTTCCTACGAGCAGTACTTC. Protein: CASSGGRGSYEQYF.

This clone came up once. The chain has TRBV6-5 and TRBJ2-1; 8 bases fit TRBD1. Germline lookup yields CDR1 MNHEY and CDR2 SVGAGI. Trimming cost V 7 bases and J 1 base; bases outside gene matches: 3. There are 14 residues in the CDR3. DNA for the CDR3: TGTGCCAGCAAAGACAGGGGTTCCTACAATGAGCAGTTCTTC. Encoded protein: CASKDRGSYNEQFF.

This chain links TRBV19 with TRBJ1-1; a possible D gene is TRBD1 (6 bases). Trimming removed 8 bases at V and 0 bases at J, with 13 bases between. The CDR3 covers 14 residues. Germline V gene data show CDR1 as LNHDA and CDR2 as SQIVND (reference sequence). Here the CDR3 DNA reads TGTGCCAGTCGTCCCGGGACATTGAACACTGAAGCTTTCTTT. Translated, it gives CASRPGTLNTEAFF.

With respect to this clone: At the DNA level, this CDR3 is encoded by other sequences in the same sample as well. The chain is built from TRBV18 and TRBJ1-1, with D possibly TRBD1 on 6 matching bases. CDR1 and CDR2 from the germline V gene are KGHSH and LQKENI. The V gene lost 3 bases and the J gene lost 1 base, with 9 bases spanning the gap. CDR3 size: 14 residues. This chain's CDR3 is CASSPTGQNTEAFF. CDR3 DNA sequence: TGTGCCAGCTCACCTACAGGGCAGAACACTGAAGCTTTCTTT.

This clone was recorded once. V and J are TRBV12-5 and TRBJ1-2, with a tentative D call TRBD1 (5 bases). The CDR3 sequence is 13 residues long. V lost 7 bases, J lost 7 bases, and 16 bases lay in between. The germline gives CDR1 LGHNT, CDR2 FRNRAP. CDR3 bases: TGTGCTAGTGCCGCGAGCGGGGCGGTTGGCTACACCTTC. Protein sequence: CASAASGAVGYTF.

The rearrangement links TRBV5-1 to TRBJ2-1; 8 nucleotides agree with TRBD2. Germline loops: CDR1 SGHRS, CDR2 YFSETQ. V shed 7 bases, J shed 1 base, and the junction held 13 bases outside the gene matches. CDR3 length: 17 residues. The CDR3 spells CASAPQGAGVSYNEQFF. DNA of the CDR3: TGCGCCAGCGCACCCCAAGGAGCGGGAGTATCCTACAATGAGCAGTTCTTC.

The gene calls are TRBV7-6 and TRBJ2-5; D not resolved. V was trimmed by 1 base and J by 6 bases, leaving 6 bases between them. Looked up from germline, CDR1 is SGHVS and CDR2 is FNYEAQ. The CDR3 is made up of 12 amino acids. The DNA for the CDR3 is TGTGCCAGCAGCTTAGAACAACAGACCCAGTACTTC. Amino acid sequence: CASSLEQQTQYF. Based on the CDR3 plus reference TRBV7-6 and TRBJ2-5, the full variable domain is GAGVSQSPRYKVTKRGQDVALRCDPISGHVSLYWYRQALGQGPEFLTYFNYEAQQDKSGLPNDRFSAERPEGSISTLTIQRTEQRDSAMYRCASSLEQQTQYFGPGTRLLVL.

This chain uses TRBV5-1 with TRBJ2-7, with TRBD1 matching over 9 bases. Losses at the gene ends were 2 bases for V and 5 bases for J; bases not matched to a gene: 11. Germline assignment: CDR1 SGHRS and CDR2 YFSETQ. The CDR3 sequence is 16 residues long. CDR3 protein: CASSFEIGTGLNEQYF. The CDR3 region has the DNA TGCGCCAGCAGCTTTGAAATCGGGACAGGGCTTAACGAGCAGTACTTC.

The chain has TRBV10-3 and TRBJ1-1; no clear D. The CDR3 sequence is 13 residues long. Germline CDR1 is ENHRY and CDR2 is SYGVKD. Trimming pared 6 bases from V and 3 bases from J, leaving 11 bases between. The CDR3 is CAISRTPDTEAFF. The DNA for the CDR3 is TGTGCCATCAGCCGAACCCCAGACACTGAAGCTTTCTTT.

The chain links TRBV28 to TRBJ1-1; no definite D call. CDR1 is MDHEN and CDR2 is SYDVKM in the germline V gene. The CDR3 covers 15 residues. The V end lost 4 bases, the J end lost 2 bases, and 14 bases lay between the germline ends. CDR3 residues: CASSSNPPENTEAFF. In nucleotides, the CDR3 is TGTGCCAGCAGTTCGAATCCTCCCGAAAACACTGAAGCTTTCTTT.